This TCR beta chain was recorded in a study of blood T cells in healthy people across ages. This clonotype turned up a few times. Germline loops: CDR1 SGHNT, CDR2 YENEEA. The CDR3 spans 15 residues. Trimming took off 5 bases at V and 0 bases at J, with 11 bases between the two ends. The second PCR ran about 6 to 11 cycles with a sample-barcoded 5' primer and J-beta primers. Each cDNA molecule, via a template-switch adaptor with 12 random nucleotides, was tagged. Any given sample supplied a minimum of 2.5 million CDR3-containing paired-end reads. Each CDR3 protein gets one entry after TCRdb re-called the 5' RACE reads with MiXCR. This sample has roughly 700,000 distinct CDR3 sequences; 25% occur once, and the top ten carry around 9.2%. The same data also contributed to another study, on T cells of mothers and their children. As that study records: Samples were provided by three healthy Caucasian mothers and their six children. During the second PCR, the M1S primer introduced sample barcodes along with 2-4 random nucleotides.

V is TRBV11-3 and J is TRBJ1-3, with D possibly matching TRBD1 (5 bases). Sample: blood. This TCR was recovered from a boy aged 5-17 years in good health. CDR3 loop: CASSQGPLSGNTIYF. The CDR3 DNA reads TGTGCCAGCAGCCAGGGCCCCCTCTCTGGAAACACCATATATTTT.